Each of the 27 T cell receptor beta chains below was sequenced from the same sample in a study of low-dose radiotherapy and immunotherapy resistance in tumors (dated by TCRdb to 2022 to 2024). Sequenced on an Illumina HiSeq 2500. First-strand cDNA was synthesized with Superscript III and a set of TRAV- and TRBV-specific primers, covering both TCRalpha and TCRbeta chains. TCRs were amplified with Phusion for 20 PCR cycles, with a constant-region primer paired with the adapter attached to the V primers. In TCRdb, the public reads were trimmed at Q25 with fastp and aligned with MiXCR, with productive beta chains retained. Rows with a matching CDR3 protein are joined into one entry that keeps the most common DNA and genes. Within this sample are about 82,000 distinct CDR3 sequences, with approximately 17% of them counted one time only. The ten largest clonotypes hold more than 4.5% of the sample. Explained via the paper, the time point label denotes: before trial treatment.

This sample comprised PBMCs, obtained before treatment. The receptor source for this set is a male donor with prostate cancer.

In this sample, this clonotype turned up many times. CDR3 DNA: TGCAGTGCTAGAGGGACAGGAACTAATGAAAAACTGTTTTTT. Amino acids: CSARGTGTNEKLFF. The V and J genes are TRBV20-1 and TRBJ1-4; 7 nucleotides match TRBD1. Germline lookup yields CDR1 DFQATT and CDR2 SNEGSKA (reference sequence). CDR3 length: 14 amino acids. V dropped 1 base and J dropped 1; count of bases not matched to a gene: 0.

This clonotype appeared many times. The V and J genes are TRBV2 and TRBJ1-3; no firm D call. This CDR3 contains 13 residues. CDR1 and CDR2 (germline): SNHLY, FYNNEI. Between the trimmed V and J ends, which lost 6 bases and 0 bases, there was a span of 6 bases. CDR3 amino acids: CASRADSGNTIYF. The CDR3 DNA sequence: TGTGCCAGCAGGGCCGACTCTGGAAACACCATATATTTT.

This clonotype occurred many times. This chain uses TRBV4-1 with TRBJ1-6, with TRBD1 matching over 7 bases. The J segment lost 0 bases and the V segment lost 3 bases, leaving 8 bases of the junction unmatched. The CDR3 spans 18 residues. Germline loops: CDR1 MGHRA, CDR2 YSYEKL. The CDR3 DNA follows: TGCGCCAGCAGCCAGGATGACAGGGCGAGCTCCTATAATTCACCCCTCCACTTT. This codes for CASSQDDRASSYNSPLHF.

This clonotype was observed many times. V usage is TRBV2 and J usage is TRBJ2-7; 9 bases agree with TRBD2. Germline V lookup: CDR1 SNHLY, CDR2 FYNNEI. The V gene end was trimmed by 6 bases and the J gene end by 5 bases; junction bases not matched to a gene: 8. This CDR3 has 14 residues. The CDR3 DNA reads as TGTGCCAGCAGGGTAGAGACTAGCGGAAACGAGCAGTACTTC. It translates to CASRVETSGNEQYF.

This clonotype was recorded many times. CDR3 protein: CASSPRSRPGGELFF. In nucleotides, the CDR3 is TGTGCCAGCAGTCCAAGAAGTAGACCGGGGGGGGAGCTGTTTTTT. V usage is TRBV6-5 and J usage is TRBJ2-2; maybe TRBD2 (5 bases). The CDR3 has 15 residues. The germline V and J ends were trimmed by 5 bases and 8 bases, with 18 bases remaining between them. From germline, CDR1 is MNHEY and CDR2 SVGAGI.

This clonotype occurred many times. The J gene is TRBJ2-2, the V gene TRBV29-1; the D gene is possibly TRBD1 (5 bases). The CDR3 consists of 14 residues. Germline lookup yields CDR1 SQVTM and CDR2 ANQGSEA. V lost 4 bases and J lost 2, with 11 bases in between. CDR3 loop: CSVASGINTGELFF. The CDR3 DNA follows: TGCAGCGTTGCCTCAGGGATAAACACCGGGGAGCTGTTTTTT.

This clonotype was found many times. The chain links TRBV28 to TRBJ2-7; D is ambiguous. The CDR3 spans 15 residues. Germline V lookup: CDR1 MDHEN, CDR2 SYDVKM. The V and J ends lost 6 bases and 0 bases respectively, with 15 bases between them. CDR3 DNA sequence: TGTGCCAGCAGCTGGCCTGGTTTAGGCTCCTACGAGCAGTACTTC. Its protein is CASSWPGLGSYEQYF. The complete variable domain, with remaining parts taken from reference TRBV28 and TRBJ2-7, reads DVKVTQSSRYLVKRTGEKVFLECVQDMDHENMFWYRQDPGLGLRLIYFSYDVKMKEKGDIPEGYSVSREKKERFSLILESASTNQTSMYLCASSWPGLGSYEQYFGPGTRLTVT.

The chain couples TRBV18 to TRBJ2-7; no firm D call. The length of the CDR3 is 13 residues. V lost 5 bases and J lost 7, with 15 bases in between. In germline, CDR1 is KGHSH, CDR2 LQKENI. Written as DNA, the CDR3 is TGTGCCAGCTCAGACCTCGTTACCGGGGAGCAGTACTTC. Translation gives CASSDLVTGEQYF.

Turning to this clonotype: A far larger clone is one nucleotide away, so this likely arose from a read error. The chain is built from TRBV6-2 or TRBV6-3 and TRBJ2-5; no reliable D call. Trimming took 2 bases from V and 5 from J, leaving 21 bases between them. CDR3 length: 17 amino acids. The germline gives CDR1 MNHEY, CDR2 SVGEGT. The CDR3 is CASSYGVGKLFEETQYF. The DNA of the CDR3 is TGTGCCAGCAGTTACGGTGTCGGAAAACTATTCGAGGAGACCCAGTACTTC.

In this sample, this clonotype turned up many times. The rearrangement links TRBV6-1 to TRBJ1-2; D uncertain. V was clipped by 6 bases and J by 6 bases, with 14 bases between them. CDR1 MNHNS and CDR2 SASEGT come from the germline V gene. The CDR3 is made up of 13 amino acids. CDR3 in amino acids: CASSPAVNHGYTF. CDR3 bases: TGTGCCAGCAGCCCCGCTGTGAACCATGGCTACACCTTC.

Comment on this clonotype: A far larger clone is one base from this, pointing to a likely read error. This sequence joins TRBV12-3 or TRBV12-4 and TRBJ2-5, with TRBD1 identical over 11 bases. The length of the CDR3 is 17 residues. V dropped 6 bases and J dropped 0; count of bases not matched to a gene: 9. Here the CDR3 reads CASSLDRGQTDQETQYF. The CDR3 DNA reads TGTGCCAGCAGCCTGGACAGGGGGCAAACGGACCAAGAGACCCAGTACTTC.

The gene calls are TRBV25-1 and TRBJ2-3; 11 bases are shared with TRBD2. The CDR3 has 16 amino acids. Germline V gene sequence: CDR1 MGHDK, CDR2 SYGVNS. Trimming took 3 bases from V and 7 from J; bases not matched to a gene: 9. DNA for the CDR3: TGTGCCAGCAGTGACCGACTAGCGGGGACCCACCATACGCAGTATTTT. Protein: CASSDRLAGTHHTQYF.

V usage is TRBV4-1 and J usage is TRBJ1-3; possibly TRBD1 for D (5 bases). The CDR3 covers 17 residues. In germline, CDR1 is MGHRA, CDR2 YSYEKL. Trimming shortened V by 2 bases and J by 0 bases, and 14 bases separated the two germline ends. CDR3 sequence reads: CASSQTISGPSGNTIYF. CDR3 DNA sequence: TGCGCCAGCAGCCAAACCATTTCAGGGCCCTCTGGAAACACCATATATTTT.

This clonotype was observed at least ten times. J is TRBJ2-2 and V is TRBV30; D may be TRBD2 (5 bases). The germline V and J ends were trimmed by 7 bases and 1 base, with 13 bases remaining between them. Germline CDR1 GTSNPN, CDR2 SVGIG (reference sequence). The CDR3 has 14 residues. The CDR3 bases are TGTGCCTCCCATACCGCGGGGAACACCGGGGAGCTGTTTTTT. It is translated as CASHTAGNTGELFF.

Note on this clonotype: A read error is likely here: a far larger clone is one base away. This chain joins TRBV5-3 and TRBJ1-2; D perhaps matches TRBD1 (6 bases). TRBV5-3 is flagged as an ORF with uncertain function. The CDR3 loop spans 13 amino acids. V was pared by 9 bases and J by 3 bases, with 15 bases between. This chain's CDR3 is CANSTGTYYGYTF. In nucleotides, the CDR3 is TGTGCCAACAGCACAGGGACCTACTATGGCTACACCTTC.

This clonotype was observed at least ten times. The chain has TRBV6-2 or TRBV6-3 and TRBJ1-4; D uncertain. The V gene lost 6 bases and the J gene lost 0 bases, with 11 bases spanning the gap. Germline V CDR1 and CDR2: MNHEY, SVGEGT. CDR3 size: 15 residues. CDR3 loop: CASRQSFATNEKLFF. In nucleotides, the CDR3 is TGTGCCAGCAGGCAGTCGTTTGCAACTAATGAAAAACTGTTTTTT.

Regarding this clonotype: It is unclear where the CDR3 begins or ends on the DNA, so no DNA is shown, and the CDR3 is as TCRdb lists it. This chain connects TRBV5-1 to TRBJ2-2; no DNA check was done on the table's D call, TRBD2. Germline loops: CDR1 SGHRS, CDR2 YFSETQ. The CDR3 spans 17 residues, counting both ends. The CDR3 here is CASRGTSRGAGELFFFF.

The chain carries TRBV27 and TRBJ2-7, with 9 bases fitting TRBD1. Germline CDR1 is MNHEY and CDR2 is SMNVEV (reference sequence). There are 14 residues in the CDR3. V lost 0 bases, J lost 3 bases, and 0 bases stayed unmatched. CDR3 nucleotides: TGTGCCAGCAGTTTATCGACAGGGGGCTACGAGCAGTACTTC. Translated, it gives CASSLSTGGYEQYF.

This clonotype was found many times. The rearrangement uses TRBV6-2 or TRBV6-3 and TRBJ2-7; TRBD1 aligns across 10 bases. CDR3 length equals 14 residues. The V gene's germline CDR1 is MNHEY and CDR2 SVGEGT. J was trimmed by 2 bases and V by 6 bases; bases with no gene match: 4. The CDR3 protein is CASRTGTGAYEQYF. For the CDR3, the DNA is TGTGCCAGCAGAACCGGGACAGGGGCCTACGAGCAGTACTTC.

This clonotype was detected many times. J is TRBJ2-3 and V is TRBV29-1; 8 nucleotides agree with TRBD2. J gave up 0 bases and V 6 bases, and 14 bases lay outside the gene matches. The CDR3 length is 17 residues. Germline V CDR1 and CDR2: SQVTM, ANQGSEA. For the CDR3, the DNA is TGCAGCGTCGCACTGTGGGCCGCTAGCGGGAGCACAGATACGCAGTATTTT. Translation gives CSVALWAASGSTDTQYF.

This clonotype was recorded many times. The rearrangement joins TRBV4-3 to TRBJ2-2; 9 bases are a match to TRBD2. J gave up 4 bases and V 0 bases, and 9 bases lay outside the gene matches. Germline-derived CDR1 and CDR2 are LGHNA and YSLEER. The CDR3 covers 18 residues. CDR3 loop: CASSQDAAGGPGTGELFF. The CDR3, as DNA: TGCGCCAGCAGCCAAGATGCGGCGGGGGGGCCCGGCACCGGGGAGCTGTTTTTT.

The chain uses TRBV25-1 and TRBJ2-7; D is possibly TRBD1 (6 bases). The CDR3 has 11 amino acids. The V end lost 4 bases, the J end lost 6 bases, and 7 bases lay between the germline ends. Germline CDR1 is MGHDK and CDR2 is SYGVNS. DNA for the CDR3: TGTGCCAGCAGTGGACAGGCCGAGCAGTACTTC. It translates to CASSGQAEQYF.

This clonotype has a count of ten or more. V and J are TRBV11-1 and TRBJ2-1, with D possibly being TRBD1 (5 bases). Trimming removed 1 base at V and 2 bases at J, with 12 bases between. Germline V gene sequence: CDR1 SGHAT, CDR2 FQDESV (reference sequence). The CDR3 sequence is 16 residues long. The CDR3 region is CASSLVLGLAYNEQFF. The CDR3 region has the DNA TGTGCCAGCAGCTTAGTTCTGGGGCTGGCCTACAATGAGCAGTTCTTC. Variable domain in full (rest from reference TRBV11-1 and TRBJ2-1): EAEVAQSPRYKITEKSQAVAFWCDPISGHATLYWYRQILGQGPELLVQFQDESVVDDSQLPKDRFSAERLKGVDSTLKIQPAELGDSAMYLCASSLVLGLAYNEQFFGPGTRLTVL.

Ten or more counts support this clonotype. The chain is built from TRBV20-1 and TRBJ1-2, with D tentatively TRBD1 (6 bases). Germline V CDR1 and CDR2: DFQATT, SNEGSKA (reference sequence). The CDR3 consists of 12 residues. V lost 3 bases and J lost 6, with 11 bases in between. This chain's CDR3 is CSASRGYDGYTF. CDR3 nucleotide sequence: TGCAGTGCTAGCAGGGGCTACGATGGCTACACCTTC.

This clonotype occurred a few times. This clone may be a read error of a much larger clone one base away. V is TRBV20-1 and J is TRBJ2-7, with 10 bases lining up with TRBD2. The germline V gene has CDR1 DFQATT and CDR2 SNEGSKA (reference sequence). There are 15 residues in the CDR3. CDR3 region: CSARALAGPSYEQCF. CDR3 nucleotides: TGCAGTGCTAGAGCACTAGCGGGGCCATCCTACGAGCAGTGCTTC.

This clonotype was counted at least ten times. The CDR3 DNA is TGCAGTGCTAGTGCACCGTACGGAACCGCAGAGACCCAGTACTTC. This codes for CSASAPYGTAETQYF. V is TRBV20-1 and J is TRBJ2-5; the D is unclear. The V gene's germline CDR1 is DFQATT and CDR2 SNEGSKA (reference sequence). The V end was cut by 3 bases, the J end by 4 bases, with 18 bases between. The CDR3 totals 15 residues.

In this sample, this clonotype turned up many times. V usage is TRBV9 and J usage is TRBJ2-3, with 12 bases aligning to TRBD1. This CDR3 spans 16 amino acids. The germline CDR1 and CDR2 sequences are SGDLS and YYNGEE. J lost 6 bases, V lost 2 bases, and 7 bases had no gene match. The CDR3 protein is CASSVRGTGGVDTQYF. CDR3 nucleotide sequence: TGTGCCAGCAGCGTCCGGGGGACAGGGGGCGTCGATACGCAGTATTTT.